Given below is one T cell receptor beta chain in context. This sample is drawn from a study of blood T cell repertoires in COVID-19. Looking at the study overall: Samples representing acute and convalescent COVID-19 were sourced from the United States, Italy and Spain.

Self-reported history from a screening survey and questionnaire set each donor's cohort. Data came from immunoSEQ multiplex PCR; TCRdb stores just in-frame clones and leaves some out. Of over 250,000 clones listed, around 87% are singletons. The receptor was derived from a woman under 30 who had recovered from COVID-19. Sample: PBMCs or T cells enriched from blood (not recorded which).

CDR3 sequence (DNA): TGCAGCGTTGTAACAGGGGGAGGGCTTGGCTACACCTTC. This gives the protein CSVVTGGGLGYTF. The chain is built from TRBV29-1 and TRBJ1-2; 8 bases fit TRBD1. The V and J ends lost 4 bases and 7 bases, in that order; junction bases with no gene match: 8. Per germline, CDR1 SQVTM and CDR2 ANQGSEA. CDR3 length equals 13 residues.